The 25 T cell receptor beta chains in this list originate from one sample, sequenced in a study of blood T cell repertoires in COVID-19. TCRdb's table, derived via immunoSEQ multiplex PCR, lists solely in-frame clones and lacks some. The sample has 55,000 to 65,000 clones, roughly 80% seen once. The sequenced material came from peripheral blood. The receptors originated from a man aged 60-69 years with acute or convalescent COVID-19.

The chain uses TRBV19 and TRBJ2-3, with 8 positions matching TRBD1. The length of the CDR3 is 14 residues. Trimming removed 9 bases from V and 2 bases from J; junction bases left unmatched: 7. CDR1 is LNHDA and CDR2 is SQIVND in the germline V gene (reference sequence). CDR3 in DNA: TGTGCCAGCGGACAGGGTATGACCACAGATACGCAGTATTTT. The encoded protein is CASGQGMTTDTQYF.

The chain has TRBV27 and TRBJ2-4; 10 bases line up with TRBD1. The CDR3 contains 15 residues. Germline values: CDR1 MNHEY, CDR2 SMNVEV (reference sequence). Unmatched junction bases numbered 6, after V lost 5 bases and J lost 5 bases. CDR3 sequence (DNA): TGTGCCAGCAGTAAGCACGGGACAGGGGAAAACATTCAGTACTTC. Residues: CASSKHGTGENIQYF.

The CDR3 nucleotides are TGTGCCAGCAGCTTCGGGACAGGGAGAAGATCAACAGATACGCAGTATTTT. Encoded protein: CASSFGTGRRSTDTQYF. The chain employs TRBV5-8 and TRBJ2-3; TRBD1 matches at 9 bases. The CDR3 length is 17 residues. V shed 2 bases and J 3 bases; nucleotides not matched to a gene: 10. Germline CDR1 and CDR2: SGHTS and YDEGEE. Full variable domain (missing parts from reference TRBV5-8 and TRBJ2-3): EAGVTQSPTHLIKTRGQQATLRCSPISGHTSVYWYQQALGLGLQFLLWYDEGEERNRGNFPPRFSGRQFPNYSSELNVNALELEDSALYLCASSFGTGRRSTDTQYFGPGTRLTVL.

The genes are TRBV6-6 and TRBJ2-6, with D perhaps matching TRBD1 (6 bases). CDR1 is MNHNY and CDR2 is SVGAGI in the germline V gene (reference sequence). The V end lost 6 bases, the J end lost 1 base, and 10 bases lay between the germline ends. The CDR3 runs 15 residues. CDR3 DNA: TGTGCCAGCAGGATCAGGGGATCTGGGGCCAACGTCCTGACTTTC. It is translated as CASRIRGSGANVLTF.

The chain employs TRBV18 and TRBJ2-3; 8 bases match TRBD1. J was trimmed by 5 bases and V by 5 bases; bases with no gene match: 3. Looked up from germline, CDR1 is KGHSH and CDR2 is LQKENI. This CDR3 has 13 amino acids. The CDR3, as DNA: TGTGCCAGCTCAGGACAGGGAGGAGATACGCAGTATTTT. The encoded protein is CASSGQGGDTQYF. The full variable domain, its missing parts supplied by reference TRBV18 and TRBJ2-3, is NAGVMQNPRHLVRRRGQEARLRCSPMKGHSHVYWYRQLPEEGLKFMVYLQKENIIDESGMPKERFSAEFPKEGPSILRIQQVVRGDSAAYFCASSGQGGDTQYFGPGTRLTVL.

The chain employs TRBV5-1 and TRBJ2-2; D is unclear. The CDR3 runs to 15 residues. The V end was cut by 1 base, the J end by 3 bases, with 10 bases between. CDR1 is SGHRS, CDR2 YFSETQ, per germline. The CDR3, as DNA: TGCGCCAGCAGCTTGACAGCTACGGACACCGGGGAGCTGTTTTTT. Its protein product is CASSLTATDTGELFF.

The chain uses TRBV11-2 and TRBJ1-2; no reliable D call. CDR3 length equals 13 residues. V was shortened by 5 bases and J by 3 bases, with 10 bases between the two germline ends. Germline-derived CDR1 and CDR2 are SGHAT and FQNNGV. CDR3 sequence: CASSPWADYGYTF. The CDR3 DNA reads TGTGCCAGCAGCCCCTGGGCCGACTATGGCTACACCTTC.

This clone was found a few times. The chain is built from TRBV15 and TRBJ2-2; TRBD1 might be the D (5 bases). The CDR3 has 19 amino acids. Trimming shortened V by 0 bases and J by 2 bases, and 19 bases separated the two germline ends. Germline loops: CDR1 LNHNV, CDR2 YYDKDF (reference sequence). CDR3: CATSRDPWKTVFNTGELFF. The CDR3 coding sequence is TGTGCCACCAGCAGAGATCCATGGAAGACAGTTTTCAACACCGGGGAGCTGTTTTTT.

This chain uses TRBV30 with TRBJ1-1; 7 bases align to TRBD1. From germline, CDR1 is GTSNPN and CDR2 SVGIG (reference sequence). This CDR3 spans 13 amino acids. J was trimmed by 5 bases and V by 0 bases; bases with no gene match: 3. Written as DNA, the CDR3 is TGTGCCTGGAGTGTACAGGGGATTACTGAAGCTTTCTTT. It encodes CAWSVQGITEAFF. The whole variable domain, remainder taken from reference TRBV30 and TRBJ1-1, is SQTIHQWPATLVQPVGSPLSLECTVEGTSNPNLYWYRQAAGRGLQLLFYSVGIGQISSEVPQNLSASRPQDRQFILSSKKLLLSDSGFYLCAWSVQGITEAFFGQGTRLTVV.

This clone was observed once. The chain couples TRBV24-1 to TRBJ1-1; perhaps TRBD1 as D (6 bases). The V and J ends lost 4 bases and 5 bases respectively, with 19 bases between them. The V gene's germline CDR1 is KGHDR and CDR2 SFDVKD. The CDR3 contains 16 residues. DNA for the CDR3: TGTGCCACCAGTGACCTGGACAGTTTGAGAGGGACTGAAGCTTTCTTT. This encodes CATSDLDSLRGTEAFF.

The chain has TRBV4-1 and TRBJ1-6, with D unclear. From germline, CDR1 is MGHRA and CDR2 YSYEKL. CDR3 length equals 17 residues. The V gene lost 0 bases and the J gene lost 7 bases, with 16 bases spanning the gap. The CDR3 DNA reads TGCGCCAGCAGCCAAGAGAAACTATCCGGGAAAAATTCACCCCTCCACTTT. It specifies CASSQEKLSGKNSPLHF.

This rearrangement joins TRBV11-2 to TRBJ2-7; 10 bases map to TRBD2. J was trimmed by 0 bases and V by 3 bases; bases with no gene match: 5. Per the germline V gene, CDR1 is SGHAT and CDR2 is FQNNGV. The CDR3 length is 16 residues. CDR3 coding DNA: TGTGCCAGCAGCTTCTTTAGCGGGGGGAGCTCCTACGAGCAGTACTTC. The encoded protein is CASSFFSGGSSYEQYF.

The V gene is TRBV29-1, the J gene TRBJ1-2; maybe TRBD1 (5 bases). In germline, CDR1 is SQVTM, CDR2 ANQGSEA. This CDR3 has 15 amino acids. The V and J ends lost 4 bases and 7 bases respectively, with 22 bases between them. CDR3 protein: CSVGGGNKMLPGYTF. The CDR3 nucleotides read TGCAGCGTTGGGGGGGGTAACAAGATGCTCCCTGGCTACACCTTC.

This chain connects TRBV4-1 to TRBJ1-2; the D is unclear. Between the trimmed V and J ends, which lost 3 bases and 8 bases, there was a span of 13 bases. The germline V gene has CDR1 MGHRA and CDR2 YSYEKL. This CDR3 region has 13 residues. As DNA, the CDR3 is TGCGCCAGCAGCCAGACGGGTCTTTGGGGCTACACCTTC. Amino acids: CASSQTGLWGYTF.

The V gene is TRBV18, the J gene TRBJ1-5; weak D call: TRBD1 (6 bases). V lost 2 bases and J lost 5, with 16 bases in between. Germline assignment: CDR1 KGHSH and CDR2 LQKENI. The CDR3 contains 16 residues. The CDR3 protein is CASSPLGPGADQPQHF. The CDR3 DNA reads TGTGCCAGCTCACCATTAGGTCCAGGGGCGGATCAGCCCCAGCATTTT.

The CDR3: CASSLVTGGAAEAFF. The CDR3 DNA is TGTGCCAGCAGCTTAGTAACAGGGGGAGCCGCTGAAGCTTTCTTT. The rearrangement links TRBV11-2 to TRBJ1-1; 8 bases align to TRBD1. The V segment lost 1 base and the J segment 6 bases; nucleotides outside the gene matches: 7. Looked up from germline, CDR1 is SGHAT and CDR2 is FQNNGV. This CDR3 spans 15 amino acids. Filled out from reference TRBV11-2 and TRBJ1-1, the complete variable domain reads EAGVAQSPRYKIIEKRQSVAFWCNPISGHATLYWYQQILGQGPKLLIQFQNNGVVDDSQLPKDRFSAERLKGVDSTLKIQPAKLEDSAVYLCASSLVTGGAAEAFFGQGTRLTVV.

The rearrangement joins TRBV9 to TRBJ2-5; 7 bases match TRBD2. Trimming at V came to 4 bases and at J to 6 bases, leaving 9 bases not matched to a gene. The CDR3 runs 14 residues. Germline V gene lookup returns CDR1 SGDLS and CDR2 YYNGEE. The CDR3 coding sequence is TGTGCCAGCAGCTCTCAAAGCGGGGTGAAGACCCAGTACTTC. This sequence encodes CASSSQSGVKTQYF.

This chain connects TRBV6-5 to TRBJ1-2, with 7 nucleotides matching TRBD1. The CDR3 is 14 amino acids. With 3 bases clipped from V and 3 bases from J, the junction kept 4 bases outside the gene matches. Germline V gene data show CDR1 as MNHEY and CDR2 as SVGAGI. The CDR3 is CASSYSTGDYGYTF. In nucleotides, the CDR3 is TGTGCCAGCAGTTATTCCACAGGGGACTATGGCTACACCTTC.

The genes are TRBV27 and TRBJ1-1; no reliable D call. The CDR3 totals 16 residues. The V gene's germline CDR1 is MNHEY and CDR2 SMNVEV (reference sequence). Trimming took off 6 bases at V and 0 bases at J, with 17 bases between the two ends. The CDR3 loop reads CASSLTTVTVNTEAFF. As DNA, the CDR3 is TGTGCCAGCAGCCTGACTACGGTTACGGTGAACACTGAAGCTTTCTTT.

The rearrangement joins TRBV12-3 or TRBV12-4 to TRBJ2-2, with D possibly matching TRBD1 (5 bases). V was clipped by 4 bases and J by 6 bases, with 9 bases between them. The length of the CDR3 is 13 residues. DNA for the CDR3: TGTGCCAGCAGTTCTCGACAGTCCGGGGAGCTGTTTTTT. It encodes CASSSRQSGELFF.

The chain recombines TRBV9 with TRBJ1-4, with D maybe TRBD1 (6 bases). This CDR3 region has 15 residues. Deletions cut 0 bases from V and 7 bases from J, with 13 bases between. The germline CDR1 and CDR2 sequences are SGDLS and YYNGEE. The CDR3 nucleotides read TGTGCCAGCAGCGTAGGGGCAGGGGAAGGTGAAAAACTGTTTTTT. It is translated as CASSVGAGEGEKLFF. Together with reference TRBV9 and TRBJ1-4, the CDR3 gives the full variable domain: DSGVTQTPKHLITATGQRVTLRCSPRSGDLSVYWYQQSLDQGLQFLIQYYNGEERAKGNILERFSAQQFPDLHSELNLSSLELGDSALYFCASSVGAGEGEKLFFGSGTQLSVL.

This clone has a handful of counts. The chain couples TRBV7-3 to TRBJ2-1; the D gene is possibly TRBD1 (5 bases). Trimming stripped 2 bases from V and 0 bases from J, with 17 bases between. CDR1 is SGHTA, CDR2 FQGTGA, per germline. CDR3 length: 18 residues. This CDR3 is CASSLEHSRAISYNEQFF. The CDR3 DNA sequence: TGTGCCAGCAGCTTAGAACACAGCAGGGCTATCTCCTACAATGAGCAGTTCTTC.

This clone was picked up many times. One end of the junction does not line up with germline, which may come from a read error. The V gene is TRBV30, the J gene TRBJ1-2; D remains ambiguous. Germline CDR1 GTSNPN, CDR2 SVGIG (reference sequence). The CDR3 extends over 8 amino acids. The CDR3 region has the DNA TGTGCCTCCCCGACATTGGGCTTC. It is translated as CASPTLGF.

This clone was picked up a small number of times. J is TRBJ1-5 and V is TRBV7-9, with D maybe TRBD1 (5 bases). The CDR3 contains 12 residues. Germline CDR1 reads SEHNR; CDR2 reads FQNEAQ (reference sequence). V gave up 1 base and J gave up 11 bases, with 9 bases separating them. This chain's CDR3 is CASSLVGGAQHF. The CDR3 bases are TGTGCCAGCAGCTTAGTCGGGGGGGCCCAGCATTTT.

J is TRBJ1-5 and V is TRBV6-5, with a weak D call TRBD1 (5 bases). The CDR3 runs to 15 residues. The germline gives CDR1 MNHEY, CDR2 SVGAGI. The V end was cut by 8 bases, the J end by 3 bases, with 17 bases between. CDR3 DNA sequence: TGTGCCAGCGAAAGATCAGGGAGGCACAATCAGCCCCAGCATTTT. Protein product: CASERSGRHNQPQHF.